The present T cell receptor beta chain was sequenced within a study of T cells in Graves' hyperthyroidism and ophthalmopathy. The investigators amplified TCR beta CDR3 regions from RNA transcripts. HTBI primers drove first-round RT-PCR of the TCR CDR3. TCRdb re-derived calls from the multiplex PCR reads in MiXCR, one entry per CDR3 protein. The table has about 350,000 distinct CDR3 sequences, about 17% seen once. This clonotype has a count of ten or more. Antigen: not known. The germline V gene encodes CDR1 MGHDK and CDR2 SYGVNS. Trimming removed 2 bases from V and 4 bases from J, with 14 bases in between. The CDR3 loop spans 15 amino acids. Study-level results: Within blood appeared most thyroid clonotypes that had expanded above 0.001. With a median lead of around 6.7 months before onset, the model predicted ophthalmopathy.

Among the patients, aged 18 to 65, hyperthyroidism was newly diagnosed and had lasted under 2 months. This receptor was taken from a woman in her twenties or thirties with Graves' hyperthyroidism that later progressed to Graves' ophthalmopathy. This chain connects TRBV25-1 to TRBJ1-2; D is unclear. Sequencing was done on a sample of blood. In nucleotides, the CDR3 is TGTGCCAGCAGTGAAGACGGTGGTTTCTCCTATGGCTACACCTTC. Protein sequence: CASSEDGGFSYGYTF.